This section outlines one T cell receptor (beta chain) sequence together with its context. Its target is not known. Libraries were made from TCR beta cDNA, and they carried unique molecular identifiers. TCRdb independently ran MiXCR on the PCR reads; one entry per CDR3 protein. This sample carries roughly 670,000 distinct CDR3 sequences, about 60% of them seen once, and the ten largest clones take about 10%. This specimen comes from a study of post-analysis software for immune sequencing data. V was shortened by 8 bases and J by 2 bases, with 15 bases between the two germline ends. CDR1 MNHEY and CDR2 SVGEGT come from the germline V gene. The CDR3 is made up of 14 amino acids. The study, taken as a whole, reports: TRBV5-6, TRBV5-1 and TRBV20-1 belonged to a set of roughly five TRBV segments that were more frequent in patients than controls. Samples made in the same batch grouped tightly together by F measure. Versus controls, multiple sclerosis patients showed significantly lower diversity (normalized Chao1).

Sequencing was done on a sample of blood. The gene calls are TRBV6-2 or TRBV6-3 and TRBJ2-5, with D perhaps matching TRBD2 (5 bases). This clonotype originated in a girl aged 2-10 years with multiple sclerosis. CDR3 sequence reads: CASGHGDVQETQYF. CDR3 DNA: TGTGCCAGCGGGCACGGGGATGTTCAAGAGACCCAGTACTTC.